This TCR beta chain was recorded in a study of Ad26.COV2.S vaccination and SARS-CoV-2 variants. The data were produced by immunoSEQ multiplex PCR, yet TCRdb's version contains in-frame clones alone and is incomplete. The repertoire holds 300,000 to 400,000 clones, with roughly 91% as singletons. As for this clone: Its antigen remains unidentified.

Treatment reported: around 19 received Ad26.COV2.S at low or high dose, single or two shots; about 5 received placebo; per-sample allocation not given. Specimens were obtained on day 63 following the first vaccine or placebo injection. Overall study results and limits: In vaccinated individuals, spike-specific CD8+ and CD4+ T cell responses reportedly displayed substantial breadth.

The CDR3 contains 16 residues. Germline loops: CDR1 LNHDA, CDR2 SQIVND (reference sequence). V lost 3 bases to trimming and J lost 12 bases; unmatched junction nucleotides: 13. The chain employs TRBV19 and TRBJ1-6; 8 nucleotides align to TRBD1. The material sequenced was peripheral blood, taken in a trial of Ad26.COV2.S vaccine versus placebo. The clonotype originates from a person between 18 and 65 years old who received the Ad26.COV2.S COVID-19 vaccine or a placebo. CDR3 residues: CASSISAVGQEGPLHF. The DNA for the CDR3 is TGTGCCAGTAGTATCTCAGCGGTGGGACAGGAAGGACCCCTCCACTTT.